A single sample is the source of the 29 T cell receptor beta chains below, sequenced in a study of blood T cell repertoires in COVID-19. Assay used: immunoSEQ multiplex PCR; TCRdb lists only in-frame clones, some missing. Counted here are approximately 530,000 clones, about 88% occurring once; the ten biggest clones make up less than 9.5%. Sequencing was carried out using peripheral blood. All receptors come from a woman aged 50 to 60 with COVID-19, enrolled during active disease.

V is TRBV5-1 and J is TRBJ1-1; D gene ambiguous. The V gene lost 4 bases and the J gene lost 2 bases, with 9 bases spanning the gap. This CDR3 comprises 13 residues. Per the germline V gene, CDR1 is SGHRS and CDR2 is YFSETQ. The CDR3 protein is CASSSLRNTEAFF. In nucleotides, the CDR3 is TGCGCCAGCAGCAGCTTGAGAAACACTGAAGCTTTCTTT.

The genes are TRBV9 and TRBJ1-3, with D possibly matching TRBD1 (6 bases). CDR1 is SGDLS, CDR2 YYNGEE, per germline. V shed 0 bases and J shed 4 bases, with 20 bases lying between them. CDR3 size: 18 residues. The CDR3 spells CASSVGGAGDHVGNTIYF. CDR3 DNA: TGTGCCAGCAGCGTAGGAGGAGCAGGGGATCACGTCGGAAACACCATATATTTT.

This chain uses TRBV5-4 with TRBJ1-1; D perhaps matches TRBD1 (6 bases). Germline V gives CDR1 SGHNT, CDR2 YYREEE (reference sequence). This CDR3 comprises 14 residues. V gave up 1 base and J gave up 1 base, with 8 bases separating them. As DNA, the CDR3 is TGTGCCAGCAGCTTGACAGGGTGGAACACTGAAGCTTTCTTT. Encoded protein: CASSLTGWNTEAFF.

The chain carries TRBV6-1 and TRBJ2-7; the D gene is possibly TRBD1 (5 bases). The CDR3 is 15 amino acids. Trimming left V 3 bases short and J 0 bases short, with 12 bases between. CDR1 and CDR2 (germline): MNHNS, SASEGT. The CDR3 spells CASSDESGPSYEQYF. The CDR3 nucleotides are TGTGCCAGCAGTGATGAGTCAGGGCCCTCCTACGAGCAGTACTTC.

The chain recombines TRBV13 with TRBJ2-5; 11 nucleotides line up with TRBD1. The CDR3 loop spans 16 amino acids. V shed 4 bases and J 1 base; nucleotides not matched to a gene: 5. The germline V gene has CDR1 PRHDT and CDR2 FYEKMQ (reference sequence). The CDR3 bases are TGTGCCAGCAGCTCTAGGGGACAGGGGGTCCAAGAGACCCAGTACTTC. It codes for CASSSRGQGVQETQYF.

The rearrangement uses TRBV6-1 and TRBJ1-5, with 7 bases aligning to TRBD1. The CDR3 contains 14 residues. Germline CDR1 and CDR2: MNHNS and SASEGT. Unmatched junction bases numbered 5, after V lost 0 bases and J lost 9 bases. This CDR3 reads CASSEADRDGPQHF. In DNA form, the CDR3 reads TGTGCCAGCAGTGAAGCCGACAGGGACGGGCCCCAGCATTTT.

The chain couples TRBV5-1 to TRBJ2-1, with TRBD2 matching 7 bases. The CDR3 loop spans 14 amino acids. V trimming: 0 bases; J trimming: 10 bases; junction bases outside the gene matches: 7. Germline V gene lookup returns CDR1 SGHRS and CDR2 YFSETQ. For the CDR3, the DNA is TGCGCCAGCAGCTTGGTTGTGAAGGGAGGGGAGCAGTTCTTC. This gives the protein CASSLVVKGGEQFF. Supplemented by reference TRBV5-1 and TRBJ2-1, the full variable domain reads KAGVTQTPRYLIKTRGQQVTLSCSPISGHRSVSWYQQTPGQGLQFLFEYFSETQRNKGNFPGRFSGRQFSNSRSEMNVSTLELGDSALYLCASSLVVKGGEQFFGPGTRLTVL.

The DNA of the CDR3 is TGTGCCAGCAGCCCCCTCGGGGTCCACCTCCTAATTAACTATGGCTACACCTTC. This encodes CASSPLGVHLLINYGYTF. The chain couples TRBV7-8 to TRBJ1-2; D unresolved. The CDR3 is made up of 18 amino acids. Trimming removed 5 bases at V and 1 base at J, with 23 bases between. The germline gives CDR1 SGHVS, CDR2 FQNEAQ.

This chain connects TRBV30 to TRBJ1-2, with 7 bases matching TRBD1. The germline V gene has CDR1 GTSNPN and CDR2 SVGIG (reference sequence). Trimming cost V 2 bases and J 4 bases; bases outside gene matches: 10. This CDR3 has 15 amino acids. The CDR3 reads CAWSLWQGVRYGYTF. The CDR3 DNA sequence: TGTGCCTGGAGTTTATGGCAGGGGGTGCGCTATGGCTACACCTTC.

This CDR3 is CAWSVRPLGTRAYEQYF. Written as DNA, the CDR3 is TGTGCCTGGAGTGTACGGCCTCTAGGGACTCGAGCCTACGAGCAGTACTTC. J is TRBJ2-7 and V is TRBV30, with a tentative D call TRBD2 (6 bases). The germline V gene encodes CDR1 GTSNPN and CDR2 SVGIG (reference sequence). The CDR3 contains 17 residues. Trimming pared 0 bases from V and 2 bases from J, leaving 20 bases between.

The genes are TRBV9 and TRBJ1-1; D gene uncertain. The CDR3 sequence is 13 residues long. The germline V gene has CDR1 SGDLS and CDR2 YYNGEE. The germline V and J ends were trimmed by 3 bases and 0 bases, with 6 bases remaining between them. Here the CDR3 reads CASSEQLNTEAFF. The CDR3 nucleotides are TGTGCCAGCAGCGAACAGTTGAACACTGAAGCTTTCTTT.

The chain joins TRBV19 to TRBJ1-1, with 9 bases matching TRBD1. Germline values: CDR1 LNHDA, CDR2 SQIVND (reference sequence). There are 14 residues in the CDR3. V lost 9 bases to trimming and J lost 5 bases; unmatched junction nucleotides: 10. CDR3 sequence reads: CASGDRVVLTEAFF. In DNA, the CDR3 is TGTGCCAGCGGGGACAGGGTGGTTTTGACTGAAGCTTTCTTT.

This clone appeared once. Other DNA sequences in the sample encode the same CDR3. The rearrangement links TRBV12-3 or TRBV12-4 to TRBJ1-2; TRBD1 matches 8 bases. The CDR3 consists of 13 residues. The V and J ends lost 5 bases and 4 bases, in that order; junction bases with no gene match: 3. The CDR3 loop is CASSPGQGYGYTF. CDR3 DNA: TGTGCCAGCAGTCCAGGACAGGGCTATGGCTACACCTTC.

This clone was observed once. V and J are TRBV4-1 and TRBJ2-3, with D uncertain. Trimming removed 5 bases from V and 0 bases from J, with 12 bases in between. The germline gives CDR1 MGHRA, CDR2 YSYEKL. CDR3 size: 15 residues. The CDR3 nucleotides read TGCGCCAGCAGCTTGTCGCCAGTAAGCACAGATACGCAGTATTTT. Translated: CASSLSPVSTDTQYF.

The gene calls are TRBV28 and TRBJ1-6, with TRBD1 as a possible D gene (5 bases). Germline values: CDR1 MDHEN, CDR2 SYDVKM. There are 15 residues in the CDR3. The ends were cut back, 8 bases at V and 9 bases at J, with 20 bases in the middle. Here the CDR3 DNA reads TGTGCCAGCCTACCGGGGGGTAATCGGGGTTCACCCCTCCACTTT. Its protein product is CASLPGGNRGSPLHF.

This clone has just a few counts. The rearrangement joins TRBV3-1 (or the pseudogene TRBV3-2) to TRBJ2-1; 8 bases align to TRBD2. This CDR3 spans 13 amino acids. Germline-derived CDR1 and CDR2 are LGHDT and YNNKEL (reference sequence). V shed 4 bases, J shed 10 bases, and the junction held 6 bases outside the gene matches. The CDR3 bases are TGTGCCAGCAGCCTCGCGGGAGGACTCGAGCAGTTCTTC. Translation gives CASSLAGGLEQFF.

The V gene is TRBV19, the J gene TRBJ1-6; no clear D. The CDR3 runs to 13 residues. Germline-derived CDR1 and CDR2 are LNHDA and SQIVND (reference sequence). Trimming pared 9 bases from V and 10 bases from J, leaving 16 bases between. The CDR3 region has the DNA TGTGCCAGCTCCCCGGGGTATGGGTCACCCCTCCACTTT. This codes for CASSPGYGSPLHF.

The chain carries TRBV3-1 (or the pseudogene TRBV3-2) and TRBJ1-2, with D unclear. This CDR3 has 16 amino acids. V was clipped by 4 bases and J by 0 bases, with 15 bases between them. Germline lookup yields CDR1 LGHDT and CDR2 YNNKEL (reference sequence). The CDR3 nucleotides are TGTGCCAGCAGCCTTCCCCGGCCCGGGACTAACTATGGCTACACCTTC. It translates to CASSLPRPGTNYGYTF.

The chain couples TRBV9 to TRBJ1-1; the D gene is possibly TRBD1 (5 bases). The length of the CDR3 is 14 residues. From germline, CDR1 is SGDLS and CDR2 YYNGEE. V gave up 4 bases and J gave up 3 bases, with 13 bases separating them. The CDR3 coding sequence is TGTGCCAGCAGCCGGCCAGGGAGGGACACTGAAGCTTTCTTT. Amino acids: CASSRPGRDTEAFF.

The V call is TRBV9, the J call TRBJ1-2, with a weak D call TRBD1 (5 bases). There are 14 residues in the CDR3. V was pared by 3 bases and J by 5 bases, with 14 bases between. CDR1 and CDR2 from the germline V gene are SGDLS and YYNGEE. The CDR3, as DNA: TGTGCCAGCAGCGAACAGGAACCTCCGTATGGCTACACCTTC. This translates into CASSEQEPPYGYTF.

This clone showed up just once. The chain has TRBV19 and TRBJ2-7; D not resolved. Trimming took off 6 bases at V and 0 bases at J, with 18 bases between the two ends. This CDR3 spans 16 amino acids. Germline assignment: CDR1 LNHDA and CDR2 SQIVND (reference sequence). The CDR3 nucleotides are TGTGCCAGTAGCTCCGAATTTTCTAGTTCCTCCTACGAGCAGTACTTC. Translating it yields CASSSEFSSSSYEQYF.

The chain carries TRBV7-6 and TRBJ1-1; D remains unclear. V lost 2 bases, J lost 0 bases, and 13 bases lay in between. CDR1 is SGHVS, CDR2 FNYEAQ, per germline. There are 16 residues in the CDR3. CDR3: CASSLNSPVVNTEAFF. The CDR3 region has the DNA TGTGCCAGCAGCTTAAACAGTCCGGTGGTGAACACTGAAGCTTTCTTT.

This clone was found a few times. This chain connects TRBV4-2 to TRBJ2-7; D possibly corresponds to TRBD1 (5 bases). The CDR3 consists of 15 residues. From germline, CDR1 is LGHNA and CDR2 YNFKEQ. Trimming cost V 2 bases and J 0 bases, with 11 bases left between them. The CDR3 loop is CASSQQGISSYEQYF. DNA of the CDR3: TGTGCCAGCAGCCAACAGGGAATCAGCTCCTACGAGCAGTACTTC.

V gene TRBV25-1 combines with J gene TRBJ2-3; TRBD1 agrees at 7 bases. Per germline, CDR1 MGHDK and CDR2 SYGVNS. V trimming: 2 bases; J trimming: 6 bases; junction bases outside the gene matches: 11. This CDR3 is 16 amino acids long. The CDR3 loop reads CASSERGRSPSDTQYF. The CDR3 region has the DNA TGTGCCAGCAGTGAAAGGGGGCGAAGCCCGTCCGATACGCAGTATTTT.

The rearrangement uses TRBV5-4 and TRBJ1-1, with D hard to call. The germline V gene encodes CDR1 SGHNT and CDR2 YYREEE (reference sequence). Trimming pared 0 bases from V and 6 bases from J, leaving 9 bases between. The CDR3 loop spans 13 amino acids. CDR3 protein: CASSLGQSPEAFF. The CDR3 nucleotides are TGTGCCAGCAGCTTGGGGCAGTCTCCTGAAGCTTTCTTT.

CDR3 nucleotides: TGTGCCAGCGATCAACGGGGGGAGGATACGCAGTATTTT. Its translation is CASDQRGEDTQYF. The chain is built from TRBV7-9 and TRBJ2-3, with 7 positions matching TRBD2. The germline V gene has CDR1 SEHNR and CDR2 FQNEAQ (reference sequence). This CDR3 comprises 13 residues. Trimming took 8 bases from V and 6 from J; bases not matched to a gene: 8.

The chain couples TRBV30 to TRBJ1-4, with unresolved D. Looked up from germline, CDR1 is GTSNPN and CDR2 is SVGIG (reference sequence). Trimming pared 0 bases from V and 12 bases from J, leaving 11 bases between. This CDR3 region has 12 residues. This CDR3 reads CAWSVTLRELFF. CDR3 DNA: TGTGCCTGGAGTGTTACATTGAGGGAACTGTTTTTT.

V and J are TRBV5-6 and TRBJ1-2, with D unclear. The CDR3 runs to 16 residues. Germline V CDR1 and CDR2: SGHDT, YYEEEE. V dropped 6 bases and J dropped 0 bases, with 18 bases sitting between them. CDR3 residues: CASMWKGGRANYGYTF. The CDR3 nucleotides are TGTGCCAGCATGTGGAAGGGAGGAAGAGCTAACTATGGCTACACCTTC.

The V gene is TRBV6-5, the J gene TRBJ1-2; TRBD1 matches at 8 bases. Germline-derived CDR1 and CDR2 are MNHEY and SVGAGI. V dropped 0 bases and J dropped 4; count of bases not matched to a gene: 7. The CDR3 spans 16 residues. The CDR3 region is CASSYSDGTGTYGYTF. In nucleotides, the CDR3 is TGTGCCAGCAGTTACTCGGATGGGACAGGCACCTATGGCTACACCTTC.